Detailed here is one T cell receptor beta chain. This clone was seen only a few times. Its cognate antigen has yet to be identified. Base qualities are missing; no much larger clone stands one base away. The sample comes from a study of blood T cell repertoires in COVID-19 (TCRdb year 2020). Concerning the study at large: Samples from collaborators originated in the United States, Italy and Spain and spanned both the acute and convalescent phases of COVID-19. Where HLA class I and class II types were available, the types were taken from metadata supplied by the sample provider, not from assay-based typing. The sample metadata nearly always contained a de-identified subject ID, COVID-19 status, age in years and sex. The samples were drawn from two sources: the first 160 participants of the ongoing ImmuneRACE study, and 1,254 subjects contributed by 6 global collaborators. The repertoires were released in a freely available public database meant as a resource for research on the immune response to SARS-CoV-2. Subjects who had been exposed to COVID-19, were actively infected with it, or had recovered from it provided the deeply sampled blood TCRbeta repertoires that made up the dataset. The material from the prospective study consisted of cDNA or gDNA derived from T cells, B-cell-depleted T cells, or PBMCs. Here is what the overall study found, with its caveats: The quantity of clinical and demographic metadata differed by source and by participant and was supplied without curation.

Collaborating institutions collected whole blood in K2EDTA tubes following their own protocols. For TCRbeta analysis, collaborator samples were shipped as frozen whole blood, as isolated PBMCs, or as DNA extracted from either sample type. TCRbeta CDR3 regions were amplified from genomic DNA using the immunoSEQ Assay, a bias-controlled multiplex PCR. On the authors' methods: Nucleated cell counts per sample were estimated from amplification of reference gene primers within the assay. To quantify the absolute abundance of each unique TCRbeta CDR3 rearrangement, sequence reads were collapsed and filtered. Productive Simpson clonality was computed per sample as the square root of Simpson's diversity index over productive rearrangements. Here the immuneACCESS table is served through TCRdb, limited to in-frame sequences with V and J called. Missing clones are a known gap in these copies; in checked studies unresolved V genes cover under half, and the rest lacks a known reason. The V and J calls and the clone size are those of that table, but D and trimming were determined from the DNA. Within this sample are about 190,000 clones, with about 88% of them counted one time only. The biggest ten clones account for 1.1% of the sample.

CDR1 and CDR2 are drawn from the germline V gene: MNHEY, SVGAGI. The CDR3, from cysteine to phenylalanine, totals 13 residues. Only CDR3 DNA is held: 39 bases, read in frame from base 1. V is shortened by 8 bases, J by 4 bases, and the region joining them spans 14 bases. The chain employs TRBV6-5 and TRBJ1-1, with TRBD1 as a weak D call on 6 bases. The TCR was taken from a man in his thirties or forties with acute or convalescent COVID-19. What was sequenced was peripheral blood. DNA sequence: TGTGCCAGCGCCCCCATACAGGGCACTGAAGCTTTCTTT. Its amino acids are CASAPIQGTEAFF.